The sequence of this TCR beta chain was determined in a study of beta chain features in type 1 diabetes. Study results and caveats: The study found that naive, central memory and Treg TCRB repertoires appeared more similar in patients than in healthy donors.

Every isolated RNA sample was fully reverse transcribed, so sequencing captured expressed TCRB transcripts. Sequenced by immunoSEQ multiplex PCR; TCRdb stores in-frame clones only, minus some. The table records 300,000 to 350,000 clones, less than 20% of them present only once. This clone was counted only a few times. Its antigen is as yet unknown. Germline lookup yields CDR1 MGHRA and CDR2 YSYEKL. This CDR3 is 18 amino acids long. With V trimmed by 0 bases and J by 4 bases, 4 bases remained unmatched. The sequencing input was naive CD4+ T cells from blood. The source of this sequence is a woman aged 18-35 years in good health. J is TRBJ2-1 and V is TRBV4-1; 15 bases are shared with TRBD2. The CDR3 DNA is TGCGCCAGCAGCCAAGACTCAGGACTAGCGGGGGGGTACAATGAGCAGTTCTTC. Translated, it gives CASSQDSGLAGGYNEQFF.